This T cell receptor (beta chain) is drawn from a study of patients and donors after allogeneic stem cell transplantation. MiXCR, run by TCRdb on the RT-PCR reads, gives a single entry per CDR3 protein. The profile shows approximately 150,000 distinct CDR3 sequences, about two fifths of them singletons. The CDR3 is 17 amino acids. Trimming pared 2 bases from V and 6 bases from J, leaving 22 bases between. Germline values: CDR1 LNHNV, CDR2 YYDKDF (reference sequence). The sample comprised blood, either unsorted or a sorted T cell fraction (not recorded which). The chain uses TRBV15 and TRBJ1-2, with D uncertain. The sequence was collected from a human donor who was either an allogeneic HSCT recipient or a stem cell or donor lymphocyte infusion donor (not recorded which). It is not recorded whose cells these are; they may come from a transplant donor. The DNA of the CDR3 is TGTGCCACCAGCAGATCCGGGGTGAAGGCCGCGGTCAATGGCTACACCTTC. The encoded protein is CATSRSGVKAAVNGYTF.